Listed below are T cell receptor beta chains from one sample, sequenced in a study of OX40 agonist ivuxolimab in advanced cancers. Clones were sequenced by immunoSEQ multiplex PCR, and TCRdb holds only the in-frame ones, with some missing. The sample has around 16,000 clones, roughly 78% seen once; the top ten hold around 30%. The source was CD4+ or CD8+ T cells sorted from blood, collected in a trial of the OX40 agonist ivuxolimab. These receptors were collected from an adult with an advanced solid tumor such as melanoma, head and neck, liver or kidney cancer. CDR3s include the opening cysteine and the closing phenylalanine or tryptophan. The D gene is left open where the match is weak. Clone size is stated in some rows and not others, as once, few, many or a class when expanded.

clone_size	d_call	v_call	j_call	cdr3_aa	cdr3_nt
once	-	TRBV5-5	TRBJ2-7	CASSLGRTEQYF	TGTGCCAGCAGCTTGGGACGAACCGAGCAGTACTTC
-	TRBD1	TRBV7-9	TRBJ1-5	CASSSTQLGQGNQPQHF	TGTGCCAGCAGCTCCACCCAGTTAGGACAGGGGAATCAGCCCCAGCATTTT
-	TRBD1	TRBV9	TRBJ1-6	CASSVSGDSSNSPLHF	TGTGCCAGCAGCGTGTCAGGGGACAGCTCAAATTCACCCCTCCACTTT
-	TRBD1	TRBV30	TRBJ1-6	CAWSEGQGSFTAPLHF	TGTGCCTGGAGTGAGGGACAGGGGAGTTTTACGGCACCCCTCCACTTT
-	TRBD1	TRBV7-9	TRBJ2-7	CASSPTGGGEQYF	TGTGCCAGCAGCCCGACAGGGGGCGGCGAGCAGTACTTC
-	TRBD2	TRBV25-1	TRBJ2-3	CASSEYTGGPAGVTQYF	TGTGCCAGCAGTGAATACACGGGGGGACCCGCGGGGGTCACGCAGTATTTT
-	TRBD1	TRBV9	TRBJ1-2	CASSVWNRGTYGYTF	TGTGCCAGCAGCGTATGGAACAGGGGGACCTATGGCTACACCTTC
-	TRBD1	TRBV19	TRBJ2-2	CATGQGLSGELFF	TGTGCCACCGGACAGGGTTTAAGCGGGGAGCTGTTTTTT
-	TRBD1	TRBV5-6	TRBJ1-2	CASSRQGDYGYTF	TGTGCCAGCAGCAGACAGGGGGACTATGGCTACACCTTC
-	TRBD2	TRBV5-1	TRBJ2-3	CASGLAGLTDTQYF	TGCGCCAGTGGACTAGCGGGCCTCACAGATACGCAGTATTTT
-	-	TRBV9	TRBJ2-7	CASSVGGGRDYEQYF	TGTGCCAGCAGCGTAGGAGGGGGACGTGACTACGAGCAGTACTTC
-	TRBD1	TRBV5-6	TRBJ1-1	CASSARGQGGTEAFF	TGTGCCAGCAGCGCGAGGGGACAGGGCGGGACTGAAGCTTTCTTT
-	-	TRBV7-3	TRBJ1-5	CASSLGQTNQPQHF	TGTGCCAGCAGCTTAGGACAGACGAATCAGCCCCAGCATTTT
-	-	TRBV9	TRBJ2-1	CASSVSGITPNEQFF	TGTGCCAGCAGCGTTAGCGGAATAACCCCCAATGAGCAGTTCTTC
-	-	TRBV13	TRBJ2-3	CASSLEGLTNRTDTQYF	TGTGCCAGCAGCTTAGAGGGTCTAACGAACCGCACAGATACGCAGTATTTT
-	-	TRBV5-6	TRBJ2-1	CASSLGLGREYNEQFF	TGTGCCAGCAGCTTGGGACTAGGGCGGGAATACAATGAGCAGTTCTTC
few	-	TRBV19	TRBJ2-7	CASSIAGSSYEQYF	TGTGCCAGTAGTATTGCGGGGAGCTCCTACGAGCAGTACTTC
-	-	TRBV18	TRBJ2-1	CASSPSPRGSYNEQFF	TGTGCCAGCTCACCTTCGCCGAGGGGGAGCTACAATGAGCAGTTCTTC
-	TRBD2	TRBV5-4	TRBJ2-1	CASSSLLAGVNNEQFF	TGTGCCAGCAGCTCGCTTCTAGCGGGAGTCAACAATGAGCAGTTCTTC
-	TRBD1	TRBV28	TRBJ2-5	CASSSTRDRGRETQYF	TGTGCCAGCAGTTCGACCCGGGACAGGGGGCGAGAGACCCAGTACTTC
-	-	TRBV28	TRBJ2-7	CASRTQDSTYEQYF	TGTGCCAGCAGGACCCAGGACAGCACCTACGAGCAGTACTTC
-	-	TRBV7-9	TRBJ1-2	CASSLLREGDGYTF	TGTGCCAGCAGCTTACTGCGGGAAGGGGATGGCTACACCTTC
once	-	TRBV28	TRBJ1-1	CASSLKPQGTEAFF	TGTGCCAGCAGTTTAAAGCCTCAGGGGACTGAAGCTTTCTTT
-	-	TRBV6-1	TRBJ2-7	CASSEGTGHYEQYF	TGTGCCAGCAGTGAGGGAACGGGACACTACGAGCAGTACTTC
-	-	TRBV9	TRBJ2-6	CASSVVSGANVLTF	TGTGCCAGCAGCGTAGTGTCTGGGGCCAACGTCCTGACTTTC
-	-	TRBV29-1	TRBJ1-1	CSVEGDWGTTEAFF	TGCAGCGTTGAAGGGGATTGGGGGACCACTGAAGCTTTCTTT
-	TRBD2	TRBV13	TRBJ2-5	CASSLGPLAGGRETQYF	TGTGCCAGCAGCTTAGGCCCCCTAGCGGGGGGCCGAGAGACCCAGTACTTC
-	TRBD1	TRBV5-4	TRBJ2-7	CASSAPGTGENYEQYF	TGTGCCAGCAGCGCCCCCGGGACAGGGGAGAACTACGAGCAGTACTTC
-	-	TRBV5-5	TRBJ2-2	CASSLEQTLNTGELFF	TGTGCCAGCAGCTTGGAACAGACCCTGAACACCGGGGAGCTGTTTTTT
-	TRBD1	TRBV27	TRBJ2-4	CASSKGQGTAKNIQYF	TGTGCCAGCAGCAAGGGACAGGGGACGGCCAAAAACATTCAGTACTTC
-	-	TRBV27	TRBJ2-3	CASSEGGLPGDTQYF	TGTGCCAGCAGTGAGGGGGGACTCCCGGGGGATACGCAGTATTTT
-	TRBD1	TRBV27	TRBJ2-7	CASKWTGGVKEQYF	TGTGCCAGCAAGTGGACAGGGGGTGTTAAAGAGCAGTACTTC
-	TRBD1	TRBV15	TRBJ2-1	CATSRDRGQWNEQFF	TGTGCCACCAGCAGAGACAGGGGGCAATGGAATGAGCAGTTCTTC
-	-	TRBV2	TRBJ2-5	CASSEERGGVETQYF	TGTGCCAGCAGTGAAGAGAGGGGTGGGGTGGAGACCCAGTACTTC
-	-	TRBV29-1	TRBJ2-5	CSVEDLVNYETQYF	TGCAGCGTTGAAGATCTAGTAAATTACGAGACCCAGTACTTC
-	TRBD2	TRBV11-3	TRBJ2-1	CASSVSGRAFNEQFF	TGTGCCAGCAGCGTGAGCGGGAGGGCCTTCAATGAGCAGTTCTTC
-	-	TRBV11-2	TRBJ1-2	CASSFRSDYGYTF	TGTGCCAGCAGCTTTAGAAGCGACTATGGCTACACCTTC
-	TRBD1	TRBV5-4	TRBJ2-7	CASSYGTGTYEQYF	TGTGCCAGCAGCTATGGGACAGGGACCTACGAGCAGTACTTC
-	-	TRBV5-1	TRBJ1-6	CASSPDRPIYNSPLHF	TGCGCCAGCAGCCCCGACAGGCCCATCTATAATTCACCCCTCCACTTT
-	-	TRBV23-1	TRBJ2-2	CASSHPRENTGELFF	TGCGCCAGCAGTCACCCCAGGGAGAACACCGGGGAGCTGTTTTTT
-	TRBD1	TRBV18	TRBJ2-1	CASSPGQGTYNEQFF	TGTGCCAGCTCACCCGGACAGGGGACTTACAATGAGCAGTTCTTC
-	TRBD2	TRBV18	TRBJ2-2	CASSPGTSGAPDTGELFF	TGTGCCAGCTCACCCGGGACTAGCGGGGCTCCCGACACCGGGGAGCTGTTTTTT
-	TRBD2	TRBV27	TRBJ2-7	CASSLLGGGWAYEQYF	TGTGCCAGCAGTTTATTGGGCGGGGGTTGGGCCTACGAGCAGTACTTC
-	-	TRBV6-6	TRBJ1-2	CASSPFPGEDGYTF	TGTGCCAGCAGTCCATTTCCAGGGGAGGATGGCTACACCTTC
-	-	TRBV18	TRBJ2-1	CASSPPWFVEQFF	TGTGCCAGCTCACCACCGTGGTTTGTGGAGCAGTTCTTC
-	TRBD1	TRBV6-5	TRBJ2-7	CASSPTGTGVYGQYF	TGTGCCAGCAGTCCTACAGGGACAGGGGTCTACGGGCAGTACTTC
-	-	TRBV11-2	TRBJ1-1	CASSLDPGSLNTEAFF	TGTGCCAGCAGCTTAGATCCCGGCTCGTTGAACACTGAAGCTTTCTTT
few	-	TRBV7-8	TRBJ2-7	CASSPSSYEQYF	TGTGCCAGCAGCCCAAGCTCCTACGAGCAGTACTTC
-	-	TRBV7-4	TRBJ2-7	CASSVGQGSSYEQYF	TGTGCCAGCAGCGTAGGGCAGGGAAGTTCCTACGAGCAGTACTTC
-	-	TRBV9	TRBJ1-1	CASSAFLQSNTEAFF	TGTGCCAGCAGCGCTTTTTTACAGTCGAACACTGAAGCTTTCTTT